This T cell receptor (beta chain) was sequenced for a study of brain T cells in children with intractable seizures. The V gene's germline CDR1 is SQVTM and CDR2 ANQGSEA. CDR3 length: 15 amino acids. With 0 bases removed from V and 0 bases from J, the gap between germline ends came to 11 bases. The repertoire was sequenced with immunoSEQ multiplex PCR; TCRdb's copy has only in-frame clones and lacks some. The sample lists 70,000 to 85,000 clones, about 90% seen once, with roughly 25% in the top ten. The chain uses TRBV29-1 and TRBJ1-2, with D unresolved. Sequenced material: peripheral blood, taken at surgery. The TCR sequence derives from a girl aged 2 to 9 with Rasmussen encephalitis and intractable seizures. The CDR3 protein is CSVEDGWGTNYGYTF. Written as DNA, the CDR3 is TGCAGCGTTGAAGATGGGTGGGGTACTAACTATGGCTACACCTTC.